Sequencing of this T cell receptor beta chain was carried out in a study of cytomegalovirus exposure and HLA in healthy donors. Regarding the study as a whole: The study listed roughly 160 cytomegalovirus-associated TCR beta chains. Certain indistinguishable V segments, among them TRBV6-2 and TRBV6-3, were excluded. Sequencing likely generated an artifact that appeared as a cluster of highly shared sequence variants. Reports indicated that the classifier achieved high specificity and sensitivity in diagnosing cytomegalovirus status.

This clone came up a few times. Its matching antigen is unknown. Both 60 Vbeta primers and 13 Jbeta primers went into the PCR. The assay was immunoSEQ multiplex PCR, and TCRdb's table has in-frame clones only and misses some. Of under 200,000 clones listed, 65% to 80% were seen once; the top ten hold roughly 0.64%. Germline values: CDR1 SGHDT, CDR2 YYEEEE. With V trimmed by 5 bases and J by 9 bases, 15 bases remained unmatched. The CDR3 sequence is 15 residues long. V and J are TRBV5-6 and TRBJ1-1; 8 bases map to TRBD1. This clonotype originated in a woman between 35 and 50 years old in good health and CMV-seronegative. What was sequenced was PBMCs. CDR3 residues: CASSSPGQAPRKAFF. CDR3 sequence (DNA): TGTGCCAGCAGTTCGCCGGGACAGGCGCCCCGAAAAGCTTTCTTT.